This record covers a single T cell receptor beta chain. Its recognized antigen is unknown. Base qualities were left out, and no much larger clone turns up one base away. For CDR1 and CDR2, the germline V gene lists SGHRS and YFSETQ. V loses 2 bases at its end and J loses 3 bases; junction bases beyond the gene matches: 0. Reading from cysteine to phenylalanine, the CDR3 counts 13 amino acids. Only the CDR3 DNA stays, 39 bases, in frame from base 1. The intended sense of this specimen's time point label: baseline before first vaccination. Samples from vaccinated people were obtained from the UK trials COV001 and COV002, which included a single-blind randomized controlled phase 2/3 trial of AZD1222 (ChAdOx1 nCoV-19) in healthy adults. For TCRbeta chain sequencing, PBMC samples were collected from trial participants at day 0 and at day 28 after the second dose. These data belong to a study of T cell responses to AZD1222 COVID-19 vaccine (dated by TCRdb to the early 2020s). With respect to the entire study: Because spike-specific TCR depth and breadth did not differ between the two schedules, AZD1222 recipients who got a second dose at roughly 4 weeks were pooled with those who got a second dose at roughly 12 weeks. A total of approximately 240 trial participants underwent TCR sequencing, of whom 207 received two doses of AZD1222 and about 25 received two doses of the MenACWY control vaccine. Trial participants were enrolled into age subgroups of 18-55, 56-69 and 70-plus years, which contained approximately 150, 28 and 58 TCR-sequenced participants, respectively.

The CDR3 regions of human TCRbeta chains were analyzed by immunosequencing. Per the original workflow: TCRs in the repertoires were matched against a reference library of SARS-CoV-2-specific TCRs that had been generated with the MIRA antigen-specificity platform. Breadth was defined as the fraction of unique TCRs that were SARS-CoV-2-associated. Depth was defined as the fraction of total T cells that were SARS-CoV-2-associated. Using the MIRA data, each spike-specific TCR was assigned both to the spike region to which the TCR was reactive and to a CD4 or CD8 class. Log10-transformed breadth and depth values were compared by one-way ANOVA with Sidak's multiple comparisons tests. Held by TCRdb, this immuneACCESS table contains in-frame sequences only and omits some clones. Under half of the omission traces to an unresolved V gene where checked; the cause of the rest is unknown. For V, J and clone size, that table is used; D and trimming come from the DNA. A total of 120,000 or so clones appear in this sample, over 70% of them only once. Jointly, the top ten make up about 5.4% of the sample.

Study-level results and caveats: Because no day 14 peak-response samples were available, repertoires were characterized only after the peak T cell response. Reportedly, almost half of the unique spike-specific TCRs recognized epitopes lying outside the regions that are mutated in the B.1.351 and B.1.1.7 variants. The whole spike protein was spanned by vaccine-associated CD4 TCRs, and dominant responses were seen in regions 160-218 and 743-854. A significant rise in spike-specific TCR breadth and depth was observed after two AZD1222 doses relative to day 0 and relative to MenACWY recipients. Participants were mostly white British, with more females than males. The authors suggested clonal diversity may have been underestimated. Conclusions about previously exposed vaccinees were limited because only six AZD1222 recipients were SARS-CoV-2 seropositive at baseline. In the small 56-69-year group, the increase in depth fell short of significance, most likely because of low power.

This receptor chain uses TRBV5-1 and TRBJ2-7; TRBD2 agrees with 9 junctional bases. This clonotype was obtained from an adult in good health. Sequences were derived from peripheral blood, sampled on day 0 of AZD1222 vaccination. The DNA is as follows: TGCGCCAGCAGCTTTAGCGGGAGCTACGAGCAGTACTTC. This is translated as CASSFSGSYEQYF.